This T cell receptor (beta chain) was obtained from a study of blood T cell repertoires in COVID-19. The overall study: Donors in the United States, Italy and Spain gave samples during acute or convalescent COVID-19. PBMCs, B-cell-depleted T cells, or T cells were the source of the cDNA or gDNA that made up the material.

In the authors' methods: Counts of nucleated cells, estimated from reference gene primer amplification, were obtained. The data were produced by immunoSEQ multiplex PCR, yet TCRdb's version contains in-frame clones alone and is incomplete. That table gives V, J and clone size, and the DNA gave D and trimming. The table lists under 200,000 clones, over 80% of them singletons. Trimming stripped 1 base from V and 3 bases from J, with 12 bases between. In germline, CDR1 is GTSNPN, CDR2 SVGIG (reference sequence). CDR3 length: 14 residues. V gene TRBV30 combines with J gene TRBJ1-1; D perhaps matches TRBD1 (5 bases). The source is a woman aged 55-69 years with acute or convalescent COVID-19. The sample consisted of peripheral blood. CDR3 DNA: TGTGCCTGGAGTGCACGGGGAGGGGACACTGAAGCTTTCTTT. It specifies CAWSARGGDTEAFF.